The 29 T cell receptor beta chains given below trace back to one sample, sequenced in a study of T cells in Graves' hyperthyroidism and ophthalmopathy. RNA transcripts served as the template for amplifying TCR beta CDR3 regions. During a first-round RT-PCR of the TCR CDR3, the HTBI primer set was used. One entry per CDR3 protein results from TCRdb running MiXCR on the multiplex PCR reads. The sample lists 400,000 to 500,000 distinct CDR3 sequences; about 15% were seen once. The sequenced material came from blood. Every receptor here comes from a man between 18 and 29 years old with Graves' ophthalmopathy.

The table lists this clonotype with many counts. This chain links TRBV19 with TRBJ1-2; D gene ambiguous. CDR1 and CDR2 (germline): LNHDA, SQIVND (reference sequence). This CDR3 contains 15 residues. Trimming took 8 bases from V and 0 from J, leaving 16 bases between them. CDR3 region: CASCPQVLANYGYTF. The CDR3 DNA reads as TGTGCCAGTTGCCCCCAGGTCCTAGCTAACTATGGCTACACCTTC.

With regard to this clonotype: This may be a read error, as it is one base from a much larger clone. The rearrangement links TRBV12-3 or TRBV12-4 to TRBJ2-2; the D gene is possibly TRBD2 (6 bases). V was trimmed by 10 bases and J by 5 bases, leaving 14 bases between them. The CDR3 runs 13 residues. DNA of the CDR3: TGTGCCAACAGCCGTCTAGCGACCGGGGAGCTGTTTTTT. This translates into CANSRLATGELFF.

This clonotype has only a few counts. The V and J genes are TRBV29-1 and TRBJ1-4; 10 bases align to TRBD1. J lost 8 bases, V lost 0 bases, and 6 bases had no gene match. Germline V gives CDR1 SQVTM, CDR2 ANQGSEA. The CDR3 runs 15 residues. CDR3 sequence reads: CSVEDPGTGEEKLFF. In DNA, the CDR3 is TGCAGCGTTGAAGACCCCGGGACAGGGGAGGAAAAACTGTTTTTT.

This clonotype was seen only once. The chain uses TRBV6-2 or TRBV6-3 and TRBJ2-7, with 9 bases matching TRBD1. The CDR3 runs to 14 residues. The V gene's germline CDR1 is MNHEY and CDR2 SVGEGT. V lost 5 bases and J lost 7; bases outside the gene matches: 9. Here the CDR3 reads CASSTRQGDREQYF. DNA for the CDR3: TGTGCCAGCAGTACCCGACAGGGGGACAGGGAGCAGTACTTC.

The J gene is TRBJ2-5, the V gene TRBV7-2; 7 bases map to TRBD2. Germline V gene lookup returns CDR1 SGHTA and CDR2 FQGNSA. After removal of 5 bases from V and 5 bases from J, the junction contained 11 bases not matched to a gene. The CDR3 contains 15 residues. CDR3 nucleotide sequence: TGTGCCAGCAGCCAACGGAGACTAGCAGTCGAGACCCAGTACTTC. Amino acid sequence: CASSQRRLAVETQYF.

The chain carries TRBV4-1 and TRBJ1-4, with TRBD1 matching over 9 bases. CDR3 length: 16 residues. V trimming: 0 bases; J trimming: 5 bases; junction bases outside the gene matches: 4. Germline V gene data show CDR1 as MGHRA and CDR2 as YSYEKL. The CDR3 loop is CASSQEPGQGNEKLFF. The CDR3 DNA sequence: TGCGCCAGCAGCCAAGAGCCGGGACAGGGAAATGAAAAACTGTTTTTT.

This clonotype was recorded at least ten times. As DNA, the CDR3 is TGTGCCAGCATCGAATCGGGGAACACTGAAGCTTTCTTT. Protein product: CASIESGNTEAFF. The chain uses TRBV7-8 and TRBJ1-1; D remains unclear. Germline V gives CDR1 SGHVS, CDR2 FQNEAQ. The V end lost 7 bases, the J end lost 1 base, and 10 bases lay between the germline ends. This CDR3 is built from 13 residues.

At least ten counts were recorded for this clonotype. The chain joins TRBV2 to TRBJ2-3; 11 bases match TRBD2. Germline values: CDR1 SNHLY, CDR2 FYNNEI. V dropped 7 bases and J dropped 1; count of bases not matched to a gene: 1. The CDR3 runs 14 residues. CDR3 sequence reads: CASTTSGGTDTQYF. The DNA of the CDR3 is TGTGCCAGCACGACTAGCGGGGGCACAGATACGCAGTATTTT.

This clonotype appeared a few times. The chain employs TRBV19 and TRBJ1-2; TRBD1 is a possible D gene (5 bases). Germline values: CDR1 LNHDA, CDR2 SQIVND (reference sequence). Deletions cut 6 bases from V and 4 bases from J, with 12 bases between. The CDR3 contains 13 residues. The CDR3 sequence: CASRASGGYGYTF. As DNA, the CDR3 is TGTGCCAGTAGGGCTTCTGGGGGCTATGGCTACACCTTC.

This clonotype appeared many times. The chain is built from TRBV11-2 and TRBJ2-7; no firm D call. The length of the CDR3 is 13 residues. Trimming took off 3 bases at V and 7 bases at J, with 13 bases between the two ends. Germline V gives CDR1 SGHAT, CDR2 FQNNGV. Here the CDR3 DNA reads TGTGCCAGCAGCTTTAATACCTTTGGAGAGCAGTACTTC. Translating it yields CASSFNTFGEQYF.

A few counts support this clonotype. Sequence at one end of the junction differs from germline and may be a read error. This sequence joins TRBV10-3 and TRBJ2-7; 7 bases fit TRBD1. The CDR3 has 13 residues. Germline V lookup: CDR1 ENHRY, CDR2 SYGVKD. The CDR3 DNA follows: TGTGCCACACGGACAGGACCGATGTACGGGCAGTACTTC. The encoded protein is CATRTGPMYGQYF.

CDR3 coding DNA: TGTGCCAGCGCATTAGGGGTCACCGGGGAGCTGTTTTTT. It encodes CASALGVTGELFF. The rearrangement uses TRBV27 and TRBJ2-2; a possible D gene is TRBD1 (5 bases). The CDR3 is made up of 13 amino acids. V lost 8 bases and J 4 bases, leaving 11 bases between the germline ends. The V gene's germline CDR1 is MNHEY and CDR2 SMNVEV (reference sequence).

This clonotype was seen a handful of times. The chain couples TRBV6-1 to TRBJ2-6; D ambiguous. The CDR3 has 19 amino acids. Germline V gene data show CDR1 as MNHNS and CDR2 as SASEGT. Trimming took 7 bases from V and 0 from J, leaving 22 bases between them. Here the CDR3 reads CASTLFTSRLPSGANVLTF. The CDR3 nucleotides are TGTGCCAGCACCCTCTTTACCTCCCGTCTCCCCTCTGGGGCCAACGTCCTGACTTTC.

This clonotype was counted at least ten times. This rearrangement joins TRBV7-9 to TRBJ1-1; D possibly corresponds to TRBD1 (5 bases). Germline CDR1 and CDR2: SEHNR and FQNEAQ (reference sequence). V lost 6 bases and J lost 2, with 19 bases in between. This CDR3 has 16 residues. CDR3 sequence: CASRPLGQRTNTEAFF. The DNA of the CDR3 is TGTGCCAGCAGACCATTGGGGCAGAGAACCAACACTGAAGCTTTCTTT.

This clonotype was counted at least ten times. As DNA, the CDR3 is TGTGCCAGCAGTTTATCGCGGAGCTATGGCTACACCTTC. Amino acid sequence: CASSLSRSYGYTF. This chain uses TRBV27 with TRBJ1-2; D is uncertain. CDR1 and CDR2 (germline): MNHEY, SMNVEV (reference sequence). Between the trimmed V and J ends, which lost 0 bases and 4 bases, there was a span of 6 bases. The CDR3 runs 13 residues.

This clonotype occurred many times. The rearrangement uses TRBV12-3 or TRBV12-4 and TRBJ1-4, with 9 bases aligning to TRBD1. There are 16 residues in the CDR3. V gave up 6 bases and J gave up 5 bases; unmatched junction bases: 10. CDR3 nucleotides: TGTGCCAGCAGCCACCTTCCGGGACAGGGAAATGAAAAACTGTTTTTT. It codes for CASSHLPGQGNEKLFF.

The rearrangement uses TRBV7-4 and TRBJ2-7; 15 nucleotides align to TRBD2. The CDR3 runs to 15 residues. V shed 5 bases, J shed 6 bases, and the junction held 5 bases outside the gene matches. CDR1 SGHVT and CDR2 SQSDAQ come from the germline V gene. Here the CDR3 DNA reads TGTGCCAGCAGCCGGGGACTAGCGGGGGGTAGCGAGCAGTACTTC. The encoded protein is CASSRGLAGGSEQYF.

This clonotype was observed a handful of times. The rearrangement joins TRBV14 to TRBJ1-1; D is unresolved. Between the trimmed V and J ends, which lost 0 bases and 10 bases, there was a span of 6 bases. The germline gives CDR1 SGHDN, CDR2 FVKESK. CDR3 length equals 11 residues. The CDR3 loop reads CASSQDRTAFF. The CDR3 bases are TGTGCCAGCAGCCAAGACAGGACAGCTTTCTTT. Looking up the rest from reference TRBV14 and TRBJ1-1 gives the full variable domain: EAGVTQFPSHSVIEKGQTVTLRCDPISGHDNLYWYRRVMGKEIKFLLHFVKESKQDESGMPNNRFLAERTGGTYSTLKVQPAELEDSGVYFCASSQDRTAFFGQGTRLTVV.

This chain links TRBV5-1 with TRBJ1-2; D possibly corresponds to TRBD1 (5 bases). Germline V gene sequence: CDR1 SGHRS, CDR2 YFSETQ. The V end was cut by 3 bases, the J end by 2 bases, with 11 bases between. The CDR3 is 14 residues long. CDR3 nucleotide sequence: TGCGCCAGCAGCTCGGGCGGGACCAACTATGGCTACACCTTC. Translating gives CASSSGGTNYGYTF.

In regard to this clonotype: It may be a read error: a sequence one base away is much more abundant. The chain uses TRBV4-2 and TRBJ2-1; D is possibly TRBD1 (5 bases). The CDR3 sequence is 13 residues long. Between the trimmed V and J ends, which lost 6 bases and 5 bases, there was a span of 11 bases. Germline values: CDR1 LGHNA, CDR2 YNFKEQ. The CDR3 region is CASSLWGHNEQFF. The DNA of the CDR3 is TGTGCCAGCAGTTTGTGGGGCCACAATGAGCAGTTCTTC.

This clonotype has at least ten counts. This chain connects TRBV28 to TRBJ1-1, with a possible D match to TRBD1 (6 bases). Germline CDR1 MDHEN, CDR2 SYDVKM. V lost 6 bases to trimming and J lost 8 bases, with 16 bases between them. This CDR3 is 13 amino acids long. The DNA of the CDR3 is TGTGCCAGCAGGGGGGGGGCGGAGGGGGAAGCTTTCTTT. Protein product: CASRGGAEGEAFF.

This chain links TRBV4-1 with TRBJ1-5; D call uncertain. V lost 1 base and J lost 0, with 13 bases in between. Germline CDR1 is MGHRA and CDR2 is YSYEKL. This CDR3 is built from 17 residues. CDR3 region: CASSQAGYGDSNQPQHF. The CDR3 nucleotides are TGCGCCAGCAGCCAAGCGGGATATGGGGATAGCAATCAGCCCCAGCATTTT.

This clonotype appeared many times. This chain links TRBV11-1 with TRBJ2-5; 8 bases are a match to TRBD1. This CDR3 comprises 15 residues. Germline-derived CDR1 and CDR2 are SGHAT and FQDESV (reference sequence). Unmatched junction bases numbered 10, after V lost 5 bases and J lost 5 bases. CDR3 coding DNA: TGTGCCAGCAGCAAAGAGACAGGGGTCCGGGAGACCCAGTACTTC. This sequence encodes CASSKETGVRETQYF.

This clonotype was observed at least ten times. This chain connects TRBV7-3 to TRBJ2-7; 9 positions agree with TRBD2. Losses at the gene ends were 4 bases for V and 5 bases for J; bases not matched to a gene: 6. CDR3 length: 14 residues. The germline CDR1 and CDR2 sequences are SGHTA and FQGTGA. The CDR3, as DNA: TGTGCCAGCAGCTCGGGACTAGCTTCCCACGAGCAGTACTTC. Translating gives CASSSGLASHEQYF.

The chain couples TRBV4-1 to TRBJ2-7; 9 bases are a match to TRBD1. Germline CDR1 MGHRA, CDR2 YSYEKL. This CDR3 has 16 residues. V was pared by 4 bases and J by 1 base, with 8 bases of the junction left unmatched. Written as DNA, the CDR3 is TGCGCCAGCAGCCTCCCACCGGGACAGGGATCCTACGAGCAGTACTTC. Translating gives CASSLPPGQGSYEQYF.

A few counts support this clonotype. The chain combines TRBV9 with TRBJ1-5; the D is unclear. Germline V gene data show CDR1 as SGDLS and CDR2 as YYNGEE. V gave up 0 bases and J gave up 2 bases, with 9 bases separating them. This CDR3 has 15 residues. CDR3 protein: CASSVVRYRNQPQHF. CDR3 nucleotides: TGTGCCAGCAGCGTAGTTAGGTATCGCAATCAGCCCCAGCATTTT.

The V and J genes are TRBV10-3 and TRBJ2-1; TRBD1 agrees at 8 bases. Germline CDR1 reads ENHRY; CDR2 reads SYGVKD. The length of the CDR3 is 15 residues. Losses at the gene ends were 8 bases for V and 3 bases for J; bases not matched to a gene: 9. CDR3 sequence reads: CAIGAGGSLYNEQFF. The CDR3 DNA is TGTGCCATCGGGGCAGGGGGCTCTCTCTACAATGAGCAGTTCTTC.

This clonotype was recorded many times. The CDR3 spells CASSQSRTANYGYTF. The CDR3 DNA reads as TGTGCCAGCAGCCAAAGCAGGACAGCTAACTATGGCTACACCTTC. The chain is built from TRBV3-1 and TRBJ1-2; possible D gene TRBD1, 6 bases. The CDR3 is made up of 15 amino acids. With 2 bases removed from V and 0 bases from J, the gap between germline ends came to 10 bases. Germline lookup yields CDR1 LGHDT and CDR2 YNNKEL (reference sequence).

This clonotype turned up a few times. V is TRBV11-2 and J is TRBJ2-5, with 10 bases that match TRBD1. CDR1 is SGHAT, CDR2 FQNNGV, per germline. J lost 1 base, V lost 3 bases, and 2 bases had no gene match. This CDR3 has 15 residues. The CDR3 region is CASSFRQGAQETQYF. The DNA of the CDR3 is TGTGCCAGCAGCTTCCGACAGGGGGCCCAAGAGACCCAGTACTTC.